The clone carrying this T cell receptor (beta chain) has more than one count but fewer than ten. Antigen: not known. The repertoire was sequenced with immunoSEQ multiplex PCR; TCRdb's copy has only in-frame clones and lacks some. Of about 110,000 clones in the sample, approximately 88% are singletons; the top ten hold roughly 13%. The source of the sample is a study of T cell responses to AZD1222 COVID-19 vaccine. Study-level findings and limits: In the spike-specific TCR repertoire, nearly half reportedly target unmutated variant regions. Vaccine-related CD4 TCRs covered spike, predominating at 160-218 and 743-854. It was only a handful of AZD1222 recipients who were seropositive at baseline.

The CDR3 spans 14 residues. Germline-derived CDR1 and CDR2 are SQVTM and ANQGSEA. V gave up 2 bases and J gave up 7 bases, with 15 bases separating them. The specimen was peripheral blood, collected on day 0 of MenACWY control vaccination. The chain joins TRBV29-1 to TRBJ2-1; D uncertain. The origin of this receptor is an adult in good health. In DNA, the CDR3 is TGCAGCGTTGAAAAACCGGGTGGAGCAAATGAGCAGTTCTTC. The encoded protein is CSVEKPGGANEQFF.